This record looks at one T cell receptor beta chain sequence and its context. As yet, its antigen is unknown. Following extraction, RNA underwent reverse transcription to cDNA, which served as the sequencing template. The assay was immunoSEQ multiplex PCR, and TCRdb's table has in-frame clones only and misses some. Here the sample spans approximately 200,000 clones, 60% being singletons. This CDR3 is built from 14 residues. The V gene lost 0 bases and the J gene lost 5 bases, with 10 bases spanning the gap. In germline, CDR1 is SEHNR, CDR2 FQNEAQ (reference sequence). Treatment: oral pan-JAK inhibitor, 5-10 mg twice daily. The researchers isolated CD4+ and CD8+ T cells from PBMCs by sorting. This entry belongs to a study of CD8+ T cells in alopecia areata. The overall study: The drug, oral tofacitinib, was given to treated patients at 5 to 10 mg twice daily.

Study observations and caveats: Scalp data also include sequences from resident alphabeta T cells of normal skin. While tofacitinib was given, many expanded lesional clones persisted in scalp and blood.

The sequence came from a human donor with alopecia areata. Sequencing used CD4+ T cells sorted from blood, obtained at week 4, from a patient treated with tofacitinib. The chain joins TRBV7-9 to TRBJ1-1; D not certain. In DNA form, the CDR3 reads TGTGCCAGCAGCTTAGCCTCTGCGTGGACTGAAGCTTTCTTT. This translates into CASSLASAWTEAFF.